This T cell receptor (beta chain) was sequenced for a study of T cells in Graves' hyperthyroidism and ophthalmopathy. The CDR3 contains 14 residues. Germline CDR1 is ENHRY and CDR2 is SYGVKD. This clonotype has just a few counts. An end of the junction does not agree with germline; a read error may underlie this. The investigators amplified TCR beta CDR3 regions from RNA transcripts. First-round RT-PCR targeting the TCR CDR3 was performed with the HTBI primer set. TCRdb re-derived calls from the multiplex PCR reads in MiXCR, one entry per CDR3 protein. The table records 300,000 to 400,000 distinct CDR3 sequences, roughly 20% of them present only once.

The clonotype was recovered from a woman between 50 and 59 years old with Graves' hyperthyroidism. The sample comprised blood. The rearrangement uses TRBV10-3 and TRBJ1-4; unclear D gene. For the CDR3, the DNA is TGTGCCATCAGTGTTATGGCAACTAATGAAAGACTGTTTTTT. Its translation: CAISVMATNERLFF.